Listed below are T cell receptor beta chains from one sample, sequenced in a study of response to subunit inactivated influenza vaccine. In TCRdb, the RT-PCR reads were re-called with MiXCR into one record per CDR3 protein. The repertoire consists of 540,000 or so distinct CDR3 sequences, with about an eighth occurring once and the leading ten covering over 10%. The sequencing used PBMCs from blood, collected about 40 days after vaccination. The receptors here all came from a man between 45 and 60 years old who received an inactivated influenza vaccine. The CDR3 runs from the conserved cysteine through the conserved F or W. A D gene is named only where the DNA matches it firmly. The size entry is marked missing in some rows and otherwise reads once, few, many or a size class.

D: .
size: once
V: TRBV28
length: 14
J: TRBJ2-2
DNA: TGTGCCAGCCGGAGGGGGAAGAACACCGGGGAGCTGTTTTTT
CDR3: CASRRGKNTGELFF

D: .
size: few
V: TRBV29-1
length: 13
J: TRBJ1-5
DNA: TGCAGCGTTCAGTACAGGGCAGGTCAGCCCCAGCATTTT
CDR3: CSVQYRAGQPQHF

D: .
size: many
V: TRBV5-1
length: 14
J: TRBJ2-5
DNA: TGCGCCAGCAGCTTGGCCAACTATATGGAGACCCAGTACTTC
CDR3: CASSLANYMETQYF

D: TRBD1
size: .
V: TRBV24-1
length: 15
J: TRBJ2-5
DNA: TGTGCCACCAGTTCGGTCGGACAGGTTCGAGAGACCCAGTACTTC
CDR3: CATSSVGQVRETQYF

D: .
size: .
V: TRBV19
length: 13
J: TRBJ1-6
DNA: TGTGCCAGTCGTAGTCATTCGGATTCACCCCTCCACTTT
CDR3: CASRSHSDSPLHF

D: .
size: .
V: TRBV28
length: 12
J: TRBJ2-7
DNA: TGTGCCAGCAGCCTACCGGCAGGGGCTCCCCTTTTC
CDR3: CASSLPAGAPLF

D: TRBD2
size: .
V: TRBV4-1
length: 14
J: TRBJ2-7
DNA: TGCGCCAGCAGCCAATGGGGACTAGCTAGCGAGCAGTACTTC
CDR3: CASSQWGLASEQYF

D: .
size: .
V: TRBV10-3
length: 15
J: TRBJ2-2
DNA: TGTGCCATCAGTAAAGGGACCCAGGGGCCCCGGGAGCTGTTTTTT
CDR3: CAISKGTQGPRELFF

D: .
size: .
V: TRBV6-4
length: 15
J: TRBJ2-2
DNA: TGTGCCAGCAGTGACTCGGGGCAGAACACCGGGGAGCTGTTTTTT
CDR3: CASSDSGQNTGELFF

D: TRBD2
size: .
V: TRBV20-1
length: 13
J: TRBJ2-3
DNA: TGCAGTGCTACCTATCGGGGGGCAGATACGCAGTATTTT
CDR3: CSATYRGADTQYF

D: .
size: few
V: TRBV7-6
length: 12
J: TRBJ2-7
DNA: TGTGCCAGCAGCTTTCCAGGGAGCGAGCAGTACTTC
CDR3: CASSFPGSEQYF

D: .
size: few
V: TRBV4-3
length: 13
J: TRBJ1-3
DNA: TGCGCCAGCAGCAGGCTTGGGACGGACACCATATATTTT
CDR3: CASSRLGTDTIYF

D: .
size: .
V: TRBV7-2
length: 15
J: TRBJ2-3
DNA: TGTGCCAGCAGCTTAAGGACCCCAACCAATCAGCCCCAGTATTTT
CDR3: CASSLRTPTNQPQYF

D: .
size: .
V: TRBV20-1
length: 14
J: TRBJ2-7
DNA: TGCAGTGCTAGGGGCCAGGGCACCCAATACGAGCAGTACTTC
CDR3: CSARGQGTQYEQYF

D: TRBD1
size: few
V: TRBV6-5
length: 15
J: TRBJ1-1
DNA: TGTGCCAGCAGTTTAGCGGGACAGGGGGGAACTGAAGCTTTCTTT
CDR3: CASSLAGQGGTEAFF

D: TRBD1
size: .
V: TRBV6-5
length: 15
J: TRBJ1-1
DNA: TGTGCCAGCAGTAACAGGGGGGGGGAGAACACTGAAGCTTTCTTT
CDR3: CASSNRGGENTEAFF

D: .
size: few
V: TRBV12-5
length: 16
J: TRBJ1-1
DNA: TGTGCTAGTGGTTTGGACCTAGCCGCCGGAGGGGGTGAAGCTTTCTTT
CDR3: CASGLDLAAGGGEAFF

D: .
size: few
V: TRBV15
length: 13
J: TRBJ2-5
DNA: TGTGCCACCAGTACTAGATACGAAGAGACCCAGTACTTC
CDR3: CATSTRYEETQYF

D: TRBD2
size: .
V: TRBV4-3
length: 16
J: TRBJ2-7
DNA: TGCGCCAGCAGCCAAGAGGGAGGGCGGGGCCTCTACGAGCAGTACTTC
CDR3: CASSQEGGRGLYEQYF

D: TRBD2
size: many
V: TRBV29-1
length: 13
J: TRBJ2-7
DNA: TGCAGCGCCAGACTAGCGGCTACCTACGAGCAGTACTTC
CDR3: CSARLAATYEQYF

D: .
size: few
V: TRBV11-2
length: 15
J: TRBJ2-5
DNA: TGTGCCAGCAGCTTGGACCGGTTATCGAGAGAGACCCAGTACTTC
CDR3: CASSLDRLSRETQYF

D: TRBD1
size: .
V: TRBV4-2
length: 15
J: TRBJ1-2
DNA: TGTGCCAGCAGCCAAAATCCCGGGACAGGTGTTGGCTACACCTTC
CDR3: CASSQNPGTGVGYTF

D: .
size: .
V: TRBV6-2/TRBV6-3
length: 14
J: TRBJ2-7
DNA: TGTGCCAGCAGTTATTCGTTGGATGGCTACGAGCAGTACTTC
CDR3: CASSYSLDGYEQYF

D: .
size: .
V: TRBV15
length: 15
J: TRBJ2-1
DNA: TGTGCCACCAGCATCAACGGGGTGGGTGGCGATGAGCAGTTCTTC
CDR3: CATSINGVGGDEQFF

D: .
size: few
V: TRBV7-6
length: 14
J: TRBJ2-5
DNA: TGTGCCAGCAGCCTGTCTTGGGTCCAAGAGACCCAGTACTTC
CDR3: CASSLSWVQETQYF

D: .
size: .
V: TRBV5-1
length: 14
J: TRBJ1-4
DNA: TGCGCCAGCAGCTTGGACCAGCCTAATGAAAAACTGTTTTTT
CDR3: CASSLDQPNEKLFF

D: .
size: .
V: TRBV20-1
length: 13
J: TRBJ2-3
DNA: TGCAGTGCTAGACAGGGGACGGCAGATACGCAGTATTTT
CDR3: CSARQGTADTQYF

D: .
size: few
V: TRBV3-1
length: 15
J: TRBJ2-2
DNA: TGTGCCAGCAGCCACTCCGGGATACACACCGGGGAGCTGTTTTTT
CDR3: CASSHSGIHTGELFF

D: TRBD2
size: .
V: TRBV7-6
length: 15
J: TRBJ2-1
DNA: TGTGCCAGCAGCCGCAGGGCGGGAGGGGTTCTTGAGCAGTTCTTC
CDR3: CASSRRAGGVLEQFF

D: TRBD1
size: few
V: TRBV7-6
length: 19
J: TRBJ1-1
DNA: TGTGCCAGCAGCTTACGAGTCTTCGGGACAGGGGGAACAGGGACTGAAGCTTTCTTT
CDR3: CASSLRVFGTGGTGTEAFF

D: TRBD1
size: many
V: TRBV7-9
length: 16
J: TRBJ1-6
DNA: TGTGCCAGCAGCTTAGGGACAGGAACCTATAATTCACCCCTCCACTTT
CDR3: CASSLGTGTYNSPLHF

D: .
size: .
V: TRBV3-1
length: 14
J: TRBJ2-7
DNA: TGTGCCAGCAGCCAAGATTGGGACACACACGAGCAGTACTTC
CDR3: CASSQDWDTHEQYF

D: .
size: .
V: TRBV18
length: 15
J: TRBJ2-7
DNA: TGTGCCAGCTCACCATGGCTGACCAGCTCCTACGAGCAGTACTTC
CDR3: CASSPWLTSSYEQYF

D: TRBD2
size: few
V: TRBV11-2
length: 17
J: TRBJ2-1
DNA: TGTGCCAGCAGCTTAGATCGGGGGACTAGCTCCTACAATGAGCAGTTCTTC
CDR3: CASSLDRGTSSYNEQFF

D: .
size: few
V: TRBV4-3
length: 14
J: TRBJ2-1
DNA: TGCGCCAGCAGCCAAGATTTAATAGAAGGTGAGCAGTTCTTC
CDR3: CASSQDLIEGEQFF